A single TCR beta chain is shown here with its context. What it recognizes is unknown. Trimming left V 6 bases short and J 1 base short, with 19 bases between. The germline V gene encodes CDR1 SGHRS and CDR2 YFSETQ. The CDR3 totals 16 residues. This record belongs to a study of cytomegalovirus exposure and HLA in healthy donors. The study's findings and limits: According to an earlier analysis, most TCR beta V segments yielded productive rearrangements about 87% or about 30% of the time. With further analysis later on, most CMV-associated TCR beta chains appeared HLA-restricted.

Unrecorded immune exposures were likely, despite nominal health at sampling. PCR used 60 Vbeta primers and 13 Jbeta primers. The protocol was immunoSEQ multiplex PCR, while the TCRdb copy is restricted to in-frame clones and leaves out a portion. The repertoire holds 150,000 to 200,000 clones, with approximately 88% as singletons. The V and J genes are TRBV5-1 and TRBJ1-1; no reliable D call. This TCR was recovered from a woman under 30 in good health and CMV-seronegative. The specimen sequenced was PBMCs. CDR3 in DNA: TGCGCCAGCAAGCCCCAAACGTCCCTCCCGAACACTGAAGCTTTCTTT. This gives the protein CASKPQTSLPNTEAFF. The whole variable domain, filled in from reference TRBV5-1 and TRBJ1-1, reads KAGVTQTPRYLIKTRGQQVTLSCSPISGHRSVSWYQQTPGQGLQFLFEYFSETQRNKGNFPGRFSGRQFSNSRSEMNVSTLELGDSALYLCASKPQTSLPNTEAFFGQGTRLTVV.